Shown below are 18 T cell receptor beta chains from a single sample sequenced in a study of cytomegalovirus exposure and HLA in healthy donors. 13 Jbeta primers and 60 Vbeta primers were used for the PCR. The protocol was immunoSEQ multiplex PCR, while the TCRdb copy is restricted to in-frame clones and leaves out a portion. The table includes approximately 170,000 clones, 70% to 90% detected once. Sample: PBMCs. These TCRs come from a man aged 30 to 39 in good health and CMV-seropositive.

The V and J genes are TRBV27 and TRBJ2-1; D call uncertain. CDR3 size: 13 residues. Germline V lookup: CDR1 MNHEY, CDR2 SMNVEV (reference sequence). Trimming removed 7 bases from V and 5 bases from J, with 12 bases in between. Here the CDR3 reads CASIKQPNNEQFF. DNA of the CDR3: TGTGCCAGCATCAAACAGCCCAACAATGAGCAGTTCTTC.

This chain uses TRBV10-3 with TRBJ2-1, with 9 bases fitting TRBD2. This CDR3 region has 18 residues. From germline, CDR1 is ENHRY and CDR2 SYGVKD. Trimming took 2 bases from V and 7 from J; bases not matched to a gene: 15. The CDR3 DNA reads as TGTGCCATCAGTGAGCCCCCTTTTCGACTAGCGGACGATAATGAGCAGTTCTTC. As protein: CAISEPPFRLADDNEQFF.

The table lists this clone with a count of one. The chain links TRBV11-3 to TRBJ1-1, with 9 positions matching TRBD1. CDR1 and CDR2 from the germline V gene are SGHNT and YENEEA. The V segment lost 5 bases and the J segment 7 bases; nucleotides outside the gene matches: 5. The CDR3 is 13 residues long. The CDR3 coding sequence is TGTGCCAGCAGCCCTACAGGGGGCAGTGAAGCTTTCTTT. Protein sequence: CASSPTGGSEAFF. Full variable domain (outside the CDR3, taken from reference TRBV11-3 and TRBJ1-1): EAGVVQSPRYKIIEKKQPVAFWCNPISGHNTLYWYLQNLGQGPELLIRYENEEAVDDSQLPKDRFSAERLKGVDSTLKIQPAELGDSAVYLCASSPTGGSEAFFGQGTRLTVV.

This clone was counted ten times or more. This chain connects TRBV2 to TRBJ1-2; the match to TRBD1 covers 8 bases. Germline values: CDR1 SNHLY, CDR2 FYNNEI. This CDR3 contains 14 residues. Germline trimming cut 4 bases from V and 7 bases from J; bases unmatched to any gene: 8. The DNA for the CDR3 is TGTGCCAGCAGTGCCCAGGGGGCAGTTAGTGGCTACACCTTC. Translated: CASSAQGAVSGYTF.

This sequence joins TRBV7-6 and TRBJ1-3; D is unresolved. Germline V lookup: CDR1 SGHVS, CDR2 FNYEAQ. V gave up 4 bases and J gave up 1 base, with 14 bases separating them. This CDR3 contains 16 residues. CDR3 amino acids: CASSSLAGLSGNTIYF. CDR3 sequence (DNA): TGTGCCAGCAGCTCCCTGGCGGGCTTGTCTGGAAACACCATATATTTT.

This clone was counted once. The chain joins TRBV25-1 to TRBJ1-2, with D perhaps matching TRBD1 (5 bases). Trimming stripped 4 bases from V and 7 bases from J, with 16 bases between. Germline CDR1 and CDR2: MGHDK and SYGVNS. This CDR3 is 14 amino acids long. CDR3 protein: CASSANGHSLGYTF. Here the CDR3 DNA reads TGTGCCAGCAGTGCCAACGGACACTCGCTTGGCTACACCTTC.

This chain uses TRBV19 with TRBJ1-4; no clear D. The CDR3 has 15 amino acids. Trimming stripped 11 bases from V and 3 bases from J, with 19 bases between. Per the germline V gene, CDR1 is LNHDA and CDR2 is SQIVND (reference sequence). The CDR3 DNA is TGTGCCGGCGCCCTCCTCCCGGCGGCTAATGAAAAACTGTTTTTT. It yields the protein CAGALLPAANEKLFF.

This chain links TRBV28 with TRBJ2-7; D gene ambiguous. The germline V and J ends were trimmed by 5 bases and 3 bases, with 11 bases remaining between them. Germline V gives CDR1 MDHEN, CDR2 SYDVKM. This CDR3 has 13 amino acids. DNA of the CDR3: TGTGCCAGCAGTACCACAGTCTACTACGAGCAGTACTTC. This codes for CASSTTVYYEQYF. The full variable domain, in which reference TRBV28 and TRBJ2-7 provide the parts outside the CDR3, is DVKVTQSSRYLVKRTGEKVFLECVQDMDHENMFWYRQDPGLGLRLIYFSYDVKMKEKGDIPEGYSVSREKKERFSLILESASTNQTSMYLCASSTTVYYEQYFGPGTRLTVT.

The CDR3 region has the DNA TGTGCCAGTACACCCGGGACTAGCGGTTTCAATGAGCAGTTCTTC. Its translation is CASTPGTSGFNEQFF. The chain is built from TRBV19 and TRBJ2-1; the match to TRBD2 covers 11 bases. The ends lost 7 bases at V and 6 bases at J; junction bases unmatched: 8. Germline V gene sequence: CDR1 LNHDA, CDR2 SQIVND (reference sequence). The CDR3 contains 15 residues.

The chain carries TRBV29-1 and TRBJ2-4, with a tentative D call TRBD1 (7 bases). V dropped 4 bases and J dropped 8 bases, with 12 bases sitting between them. Germline values: CDR1 SQVTM, CDR2 ANQGSEA. The length of the CDR3 is 12 residues. CDR3 coding DNA: TGCAGCGTTGGAGGCAGGGGGGACATTCAGTACTTC. Protein sequence: CSVGGRGDIQYF.

The gene calls are TRBV29-1 and TRBJ1-1; D remains unclear. Per the germline V gene, CDR1 is SQVTM and CDR2 is ANQGSEA. V was clipped by 5 bases and J by 11 bases, with 18 bases between them. This CDR3 is built from 12 residues. The CDR3 here is CSVMLGSISAFF. CDR3 bases: TGCAGCGTTATGCTCGGGTCTATATCGGCTTTCTTT.

V and J are TRBV19 and TRBJ2-1, with TRBD2 identical over 14 bases. The CDR3 runs to 18 residues. V trimming: 6 bases; J trimming: 0 bases; junction bases outside the gene matches: 7. Germline V gene lookup returns CDR1 LNHDA and CDR2 SQIVND (reference sequence). This chain's CDR3 is CASRGTSGGSLSYNEQFF. CDR3 sequence (DNA): TGTGCCAGTAGGGGGACTAGCGGGGGATCCCTCTCCTACAATGAGCAGTTCTTC.

V and J are TRBV6-5 and TRBJ1-4, with D uncertain. Trimming stripped 5 bases from V and 3 bases from J, with 13 bases between. Per the germline V gene, CDR1 is MNHEY and CDR2 is SVGAGI. This CDR3 is 15 amino acids long. The CDR3 DNA reads as TGTGCCAGCAGTACCGGTTGGACTGCTAATGAAAAACTGTTTTTT. It codes for CASSTGWTANEKLFF.

The genes are TRBV5-6 and TRBJ2-7; D might be TRBD2 (6 bases). The germline V gene encodes CDR1 SGHDT and CDR2 YYEEEE. The CDR3 has 15 amino acids. Trimming left V 3 bases short and J 1 base short, with 14 bases between. The CDR3 bases are TGTGCCAGCAGCTCACTCCGGGACTTTTCCTACGAGCAGTACTTC. Translated, it gives CASSSLRDFSYEQYF.

This clone is a singleton in its sample. This chain joins TRBV18 and TRBJ1-1; possible D gene TRBD1, 5 bases. The CDR3 is made up of 15 amino acids. Germline V lookup: CDR1 KGHSH, CDR2 LQKENI. Deletions cut 0 bases from V and 2 bases from J, with 10 bases between. CDR3 region: CASSPPSGKNTEAFF. The CDR3 DNA is TGTGCCAGCTCACCACCGTCAGGGAAAAACACTGAAGCTTTCTTT.

V and J are TRBV18 and TRBJ2-1, with D possibly TRBD2 on 5 matching bases. The CDR3 contains 15 residues. The germline CDR1 and CDR2 sequences are KGHSH and LQKENI. Trimming stripped 3 bases from V and 3 bases from J, with 12 bases between. The CDR3 region is CASSPTSAIYNEQFF. DNA for the CDR3: TGTGCCAGCTCACCCACTAGTGCTATCTACAATGAGCAGTTCTTC.

J is TRBJ2-5 and V is TRBV5-4; 10 nucleotides agree with TRBD2. The germline V gene has CDR1 SGHNT and CDR2 YYREEE (reference sequence). V lost 0 bases and J lost 0; bases outside the gene matches: 14. CDR3 length: 20 amino acids. CDR3 amino acids: CASSLGAIEREGPHQETQYF. The CDR3 DNA is TGTGCCAGCAGCTTGGGGGCAATTGAGCGGGAGGGTCCCCACCAAGAGACCCAGTACTTC.

V usage is TRBV4-3 and J usage is TRBJ1-5; possibly TRBD1 for D (5 bases). The CDR3 loop spans 16 amino acids. Trimming shortened V by 1 base and J by 0 bases, and 10 bases separated the two germline ends. Germline values: CDR1 LGHNA, CDR2 YSLEER. Here the CDR3 DNA reads TGCGCCAGCAGCCAAGGGGCACAGGATAGCAATCAGCCCCAGCATTTT. Translated, it gives CASSQGAQDSNQPQHF.